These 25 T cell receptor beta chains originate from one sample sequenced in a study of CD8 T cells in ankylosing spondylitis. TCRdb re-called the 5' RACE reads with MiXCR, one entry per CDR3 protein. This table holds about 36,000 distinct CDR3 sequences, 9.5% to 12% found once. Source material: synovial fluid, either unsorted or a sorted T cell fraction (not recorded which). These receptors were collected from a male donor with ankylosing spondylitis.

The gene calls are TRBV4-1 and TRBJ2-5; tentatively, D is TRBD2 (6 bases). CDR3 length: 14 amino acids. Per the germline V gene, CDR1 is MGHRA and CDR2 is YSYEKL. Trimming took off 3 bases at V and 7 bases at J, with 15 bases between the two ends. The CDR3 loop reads CASSQGGSGGTQYF. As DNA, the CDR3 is TGCGCCAGCAGCCAGGGGGGTTCAGGAGGGACCCAGTACTTC.

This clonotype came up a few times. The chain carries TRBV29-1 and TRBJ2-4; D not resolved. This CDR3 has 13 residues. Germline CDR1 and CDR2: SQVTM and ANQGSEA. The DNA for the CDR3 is TGCAGTGCCTTGGTGAAGGACGATAACATTCAGTACTTC. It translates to CSALVKDDNIQYF.

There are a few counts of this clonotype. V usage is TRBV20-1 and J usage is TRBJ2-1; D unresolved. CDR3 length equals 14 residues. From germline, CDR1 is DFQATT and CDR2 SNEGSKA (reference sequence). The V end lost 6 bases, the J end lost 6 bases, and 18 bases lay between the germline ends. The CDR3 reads CSAHLTWQTNEQFF. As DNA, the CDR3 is TGCAGTGCCCACCTGACCTGGCAGACCAATGAGCAGTTCTTC.

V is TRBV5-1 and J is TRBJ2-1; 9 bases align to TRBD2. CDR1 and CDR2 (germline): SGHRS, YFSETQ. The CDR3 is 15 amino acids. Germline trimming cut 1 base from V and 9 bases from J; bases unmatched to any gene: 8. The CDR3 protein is CASSLIRREGGEQFF. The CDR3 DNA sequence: TGCGCCAGCAGCTTGATTCGGCGGGAGGGAGGTGAGCAGTTCTTC.

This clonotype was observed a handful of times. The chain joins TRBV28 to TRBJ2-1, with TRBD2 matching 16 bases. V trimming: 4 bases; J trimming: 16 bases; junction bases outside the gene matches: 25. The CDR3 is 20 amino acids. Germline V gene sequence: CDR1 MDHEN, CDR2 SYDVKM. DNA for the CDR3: TGTGCCAGCAGTTCCCTGGGACTAGCGGGAGGGCCTATGGGGGACAATGAGCGTTTCTTC. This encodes CASSSLGLAGGPMGDNERFF.

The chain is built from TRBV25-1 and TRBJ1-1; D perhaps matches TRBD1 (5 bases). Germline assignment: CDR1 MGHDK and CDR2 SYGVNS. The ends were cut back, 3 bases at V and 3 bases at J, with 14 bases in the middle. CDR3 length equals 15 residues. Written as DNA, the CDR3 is TGTGCCAGCAGTGACATTACTCTGGGGGACACTGAAGCTTTCTTT. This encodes CASSDITLGDTEAFF.

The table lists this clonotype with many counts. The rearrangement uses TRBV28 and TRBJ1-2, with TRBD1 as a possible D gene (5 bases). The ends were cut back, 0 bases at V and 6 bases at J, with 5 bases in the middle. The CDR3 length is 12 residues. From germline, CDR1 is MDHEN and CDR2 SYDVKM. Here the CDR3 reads CASSLWGDGYTF. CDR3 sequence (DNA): TGTGCCAGCAGTTTATGGGGGGATGGCTACACCTTC.

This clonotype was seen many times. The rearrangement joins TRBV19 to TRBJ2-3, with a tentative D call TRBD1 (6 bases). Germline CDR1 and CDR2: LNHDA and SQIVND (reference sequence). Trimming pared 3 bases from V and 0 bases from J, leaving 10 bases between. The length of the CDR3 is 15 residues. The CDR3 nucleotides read TGTGCCAGTAGTATGGACAGAGCTAGCACAGATACGCAGTATTTT. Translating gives CASSMDRASTDTQYF.

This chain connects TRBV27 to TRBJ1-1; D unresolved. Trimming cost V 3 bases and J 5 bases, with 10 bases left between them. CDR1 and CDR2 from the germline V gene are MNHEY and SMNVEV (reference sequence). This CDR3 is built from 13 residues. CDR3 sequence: CASSFRSSTEAFF. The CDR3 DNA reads TGTGCCAGCAGTTTCCGCTCTTCAACTGAAGCTTTCTTT.

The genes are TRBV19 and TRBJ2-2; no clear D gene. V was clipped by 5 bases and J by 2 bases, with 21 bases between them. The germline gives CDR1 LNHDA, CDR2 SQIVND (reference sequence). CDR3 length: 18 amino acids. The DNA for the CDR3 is TGTGCCAGTAGTGCCGAGTTCCAAGGACCCCCTAACACCGGGGAGCTGTTTTTT. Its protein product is CASSAEFQGPPNTGELFF.

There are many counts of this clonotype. The CDR3 nucleotides read TGCAGCTGTGGTTCCTACAATGAGCAGTTCTTC. This encodes CSCGSYNEQFF. The chain couples TRBV29-1 to TRBJ2-1; D remains unclear. The germline V gene encodes CDR1 SQVTM and CDR2 ANQGSEA. Between the trimmed V and J ends, which lost 8 bases and 1 base, there was a span of 6 bases. The CDR3 totals 11 residues.

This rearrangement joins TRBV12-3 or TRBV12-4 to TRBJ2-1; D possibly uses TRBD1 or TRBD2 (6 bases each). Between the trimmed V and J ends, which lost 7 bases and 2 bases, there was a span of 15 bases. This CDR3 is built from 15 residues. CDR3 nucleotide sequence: TGTGCCAGCAATTTCGAGGGGGGACCCTACAATGAGCAGTTCTTC. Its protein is CASNFEGGPYNEQFF.

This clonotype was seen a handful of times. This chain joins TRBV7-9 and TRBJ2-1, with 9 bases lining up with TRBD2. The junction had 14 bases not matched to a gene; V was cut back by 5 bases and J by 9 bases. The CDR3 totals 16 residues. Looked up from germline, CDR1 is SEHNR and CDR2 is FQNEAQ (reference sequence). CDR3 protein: CASSPDPGLAGGEQFF. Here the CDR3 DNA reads TGTGCCAGCAGCCCGGACCCGGGACTAGCCGGTGGTGAGCAGTTCTTC.

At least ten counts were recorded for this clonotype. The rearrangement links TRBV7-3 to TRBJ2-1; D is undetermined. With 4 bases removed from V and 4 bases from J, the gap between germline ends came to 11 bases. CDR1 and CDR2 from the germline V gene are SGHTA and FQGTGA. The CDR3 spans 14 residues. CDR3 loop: CASSYCLKYNEQFF. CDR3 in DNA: TGTGCCAGCAGCTATTGTCTAAAATACAATGAGCAGTTCTTC.

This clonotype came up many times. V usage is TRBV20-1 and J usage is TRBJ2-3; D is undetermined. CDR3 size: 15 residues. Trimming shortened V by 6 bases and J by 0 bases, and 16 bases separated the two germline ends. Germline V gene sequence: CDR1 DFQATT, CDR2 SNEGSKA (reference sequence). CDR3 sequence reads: CSAKTAAPSTDTQYF. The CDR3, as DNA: TGCAGTGCAAAAACGGCCGCACCTAGCACAGATACGCAGTATTTT.

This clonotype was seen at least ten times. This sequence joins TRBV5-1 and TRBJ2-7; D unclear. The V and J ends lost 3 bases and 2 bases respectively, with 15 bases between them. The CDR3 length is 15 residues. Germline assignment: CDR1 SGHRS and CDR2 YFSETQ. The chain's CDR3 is CASSYLTGSTYEQYF. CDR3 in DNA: TGCGCCAGCAGCTACCTCACCGGGTCTACCTACGAGCAGTACTTC.

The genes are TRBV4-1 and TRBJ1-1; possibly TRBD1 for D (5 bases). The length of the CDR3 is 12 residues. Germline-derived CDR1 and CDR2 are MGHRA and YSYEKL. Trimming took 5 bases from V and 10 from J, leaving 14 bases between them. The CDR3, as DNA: TGCGCCAGCAGCATGGGGTCAGGGATAGCTTTCTTT. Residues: CASSMGSGIAFF.

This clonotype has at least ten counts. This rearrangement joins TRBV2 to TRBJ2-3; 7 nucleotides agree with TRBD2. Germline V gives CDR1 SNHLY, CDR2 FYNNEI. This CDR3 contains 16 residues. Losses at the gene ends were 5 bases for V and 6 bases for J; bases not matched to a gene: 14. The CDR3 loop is CASSPTLAAWGDTQYF. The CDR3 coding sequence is TGTGCCAGCAGTCCTACTCTAGCGGCTTGGGGCGATACGCAGTATTTT.

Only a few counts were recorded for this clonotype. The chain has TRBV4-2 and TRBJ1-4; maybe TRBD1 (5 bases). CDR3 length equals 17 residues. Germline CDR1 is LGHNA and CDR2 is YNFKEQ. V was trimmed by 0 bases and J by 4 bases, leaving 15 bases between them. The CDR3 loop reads CASSQEGKGRLNEKLFF. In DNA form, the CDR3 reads TGTGCCAGCAGCCAAGAAGGGAAGGGGCGCCTTAATGAAAAACTGTTTTTT.

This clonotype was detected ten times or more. Here the CDR3 DNA reads TGCAGTGCTAATCTGGGGCATGGATCACCCCTCCACTTT. It yields the protein CSANLGHGSPLHF. The chain couples TRBV20-1 to TRBJ1-6, with D perhaps TRBD1 (5 bases). V dropped 4 bases and J dropped 10 bases, with 14 bases sitting between them. CDR3 length: 13 amino acids. Germline V gives CDR1 DFQATT, CDR2 SNEGSKA (reference sequence).

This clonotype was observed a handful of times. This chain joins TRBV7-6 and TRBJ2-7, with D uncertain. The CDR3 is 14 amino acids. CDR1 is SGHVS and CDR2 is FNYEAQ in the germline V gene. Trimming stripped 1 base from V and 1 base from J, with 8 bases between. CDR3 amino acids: CASSLGGPSYEQYF. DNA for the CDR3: TGTGCCAGCAGCTTAGGAGGCCCATCCTACGAGCAGTACTTC.

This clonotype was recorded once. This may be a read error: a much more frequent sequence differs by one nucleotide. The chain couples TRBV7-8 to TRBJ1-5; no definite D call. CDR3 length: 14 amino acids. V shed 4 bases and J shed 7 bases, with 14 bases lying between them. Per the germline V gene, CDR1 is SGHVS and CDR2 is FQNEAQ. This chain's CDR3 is CASSWRVASQPQHF. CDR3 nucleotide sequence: TGTGCCAGCAGCTGGAGGGTTGCATCCCAGCCCCAGCATTTT.

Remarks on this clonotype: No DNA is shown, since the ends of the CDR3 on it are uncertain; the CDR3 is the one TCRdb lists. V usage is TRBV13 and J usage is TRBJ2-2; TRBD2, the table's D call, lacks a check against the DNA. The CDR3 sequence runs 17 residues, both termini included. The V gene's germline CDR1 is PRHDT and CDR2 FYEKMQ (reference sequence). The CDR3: CASSFLAEENTGELFFF.

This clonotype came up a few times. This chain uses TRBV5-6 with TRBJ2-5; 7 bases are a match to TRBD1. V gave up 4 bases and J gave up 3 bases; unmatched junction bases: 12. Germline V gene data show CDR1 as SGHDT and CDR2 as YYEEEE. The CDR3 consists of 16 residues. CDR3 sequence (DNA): TGTGCCAGCAGCAGGGGGCCGGGATTGGGGGAAGAGACCCAGTACTTC. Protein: CASSRGPGLGEETQYF.

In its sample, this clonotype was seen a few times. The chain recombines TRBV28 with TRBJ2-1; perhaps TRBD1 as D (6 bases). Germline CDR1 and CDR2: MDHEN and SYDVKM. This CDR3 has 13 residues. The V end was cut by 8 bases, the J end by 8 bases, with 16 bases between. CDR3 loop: CASRSGTLDEQFF. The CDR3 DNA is TGTGCCAGCCGTTCTGGGACATTGGATGAGCAGTTCTTC.